What follows are 9 T cell receptor beta chains derived from one specimen sequenced in a study of shared clonotypes between healthy human individuals. Cells designated naive CD8 were CD45RO-negative and were positively selected for CCR7, with terminally differentiated effector memory CD45RA+ cells excluded. Generated by immunoSEQ multiplex PCR, the TCRdb table keeps only in-frame clones and is missing some. This sample has about 2,200,000 clones; around 93% occur once, and the top ten carry 1.5% to 2%. Sequencing was carried out using naive CD8+ T cells from PBMCs. The receptors were sampled from a man aged 18 to 30 in good health. Some clones in this sample may be carry-over from other donors' samples.

This chain joins TRBV7-8 and TRBJ2-3; D is ambiguous. In germline, CDR1 is SGHVS, CDR2 FQNEAQ. V was cut by 4 bases and J by 6 bases, with 17 bases left in between. The CDR3 consists of 15 residues. The CDR3: CASSSRLVRLDTQYF. CDR3 coding DNA: TGTGCCAGCAGCTCCCGACTGGTGAGGTTGGATACGCAGTATTTT.

This chain connects TRBV7-2 to TRBJ1-3; 7 bases align to TRBD1. Trimming removed 5 bases from V and 4 bases from J; junction bases left unmatched: 11. CDR3 length: 16 residues. In germline, CDR1 is SGHTA, CDR2 FQGNSA. As DNA, the CDR3 is TGTGCCAGCAGCCCGAAGACAGGGCTCTGGGGAAACACCATATATTTT. This encodes CASSPKTGLWGNTIYF.

CDR3 in DNA: TGTGCCAGCAGTGAGGGGCAGTCCACAGATACGCAGTATTTT. This translates into CASSEGQSTDTQYF. V gene TRBV2 combines with J gene TRBJ2-3; the D gene is possibly TRBD1 (5 bases). Germline V gives CDR1 SNHLY, CDR2 FYNNEI. The V gene lost 3 bases and the J gene lost 2 bases, with 9 bases spanning the gap. The length of the CDR3 is 14 residues.

The V gene is TRBV10-3, the J gene TRBJ2-1, with 7 nucleotides matching TRBD1. Germline CDR1 ENHRY, CDR2 SYGVKD. The trim removed 10 bases at V and 5 bases at J, leaving 11 bases unmatched. The CDR3 is 14 residues long. The CDR3 loop is CATLPQGNNNEQFF. The CDR3 coding sequence is TGTGCCACTCTCCCACAGGGGAACAACAATGAGCAGTTCTTC.

V usage is TRBV27 and J usage is TRBJ1-2, with TRBD1 identical over 10 bases. V was clipped by 4 bases and J by 8 bases; unmatched bases: 16. The length of the CDR3 is 17 residues. CDR1 MNHEY and CDR2 SMNVEV come from the germline V gene (reference sequence). The CDR3 loop is CASSSTGTGAPLRGYTF. CDR3 sequence (DNA): TGTGCCAGCAGTTCCACCGGGACAGGGGCTCCGTTGCGAGGCTACACCTTC.

To note about this clone: Other DNA sequences in this specimen translate into the identical CDR3. The chain links TRBV5-6 to TRBJ2-7; TRBD1 is a possible D gene (6 bases). Germline CDR1 is SGHDT and CDR2 is YYEEEE. Trimming cost V 2 bases and J 3 bases, with 9 bases left between them. CDR3 length equals 13 residues. The CDR3 nucleotides are TGTGCCAGCAGCTTCGGACAGAACTACGAGCAGTACTTC. It translates to CASSFGQNYEQYF. The complete variable domain, with remaining parts taken from reference TRBV5-6 and TRBJ2-7, reads DAGVTQSPTHLIKTRGQQVTLRCSPKSGHDTVSWYQQALGQGPQFIFQYYEEEERQRGNFPDRFSGHQFPNYSSELNVNALLLGDSALYLCASSFGQNYEQYFGPGTRLTVT.

The chain employs TRBV6-5 and TRBJ2-1, with TRBD1 as a possible D gene (5 bases). The germline V gene encodes CDR1 MNHEY and CDR2 SVGAGI. The germline V and J ends were trimmed by 11 bases and 3 bases, with 14 bases remaining between them. This CDR3 contains 13 residues. CDR3: CASRQPFYNEQFF. CDR3 sequence (DNA): TGTGCCTCGAGACAGCCGTTCTACAATGAGCAGTTCTTC.

This clone was observed a handful of times. Other DNA sequences in the same sample also yield this CDR3. The V and J genes are TRBV4-1 and TRBJ2-1, with TRBD1 as a possible D gene (5 bases). Trimming removed 1 base at V and 4 bases at J, with 5 bases between. Germline-derived CDR1 and CDR2 are MGHRA and YSYEKL. CDR3 length: 13 residues. The CDR3 loop is CASSQGQYNEQFF. The CDR3 DNA is TGCGCCAGCAGCCAAGGACAGTACAATGAGCAGTTCTTC.

The chain is built from TRBV4-1 and TRBJ2-7; 8 bases are a match to TRBD1. V lost 1 base to trimming and J lost 7 bases; unmatched junction nucleotides: 9. This CDR3 has 15 residues. Per germline, CDR1 MGHRA and CDR2 YSYEKL. CDR3 sequence: CASSQVSGGAGEQYF. Here the CDR3 DNA reads TGCGCCAGCAGCCAAGTCTCAGGGGGCGCGGGGGAGCAGTACTTC.